These 16 T cell receptor beta chains were sequenced from one sample in a study of T cells in women clearing cervical HPV infection (dated by TCRdb to the late 2010s). The receptor library was made with the immunoSEQ multiplex PCR assay. TCRdb carries this immuneACCESS record with in-frame sequences only. Its versions omit some clonotypes, under half of them owing to an unresolved V gene in the studies checked, with the rest unexplained. The sample table includes 25,000 to 35,000 clones. Approximately 22% of the sample lies in the top ten. Material: blood buffy coat. Receptors were obtained from a woman between 18 and 70 years old with a cervical HPV16 infection that either progressed to CIN3+ or cleared (not recorded which).

This clone registers medium-sized by frequency. The CDR3 end lies 3 residues beyond the end of the read and is filled in from the germline J gene. The chain carries TRBV18 and TRBJ2-7, with TRBD2 matching over 9 bases. The V and J ends lost 4 bases and 1 base, in that order; junction bases with no gene match: 5. This CDR3 has 15 amino acids. The germline V gene has CDR1 KGHSH and CDR2 LQKENI. CDR3 protein: CASSRPGLASYEQYF. The sequenced CDR3 bases are TGTGCCAGCTCACGTCCGGGACTAGCTTCCTACGAG.

A note on this clone: The CDR3 goes on 3 residues after the read ends, and that part is filled in from the germline J gene. V gene TRBV7-9 combines with J gene TRBJ2-5, with a weak D call TRBD1 (5 bases). Germline loops: CDR1 SEHNR, CDR2 FQNEAQ (reference sequence). Trimming pared 3 bases from V and 5 bases from J, leaving 10 bases between. This CDR3 has 13 amino acids. The sequenced CDR3 bases are TGTGCCAGCAGCTTCAGGGCTCAGGAGACC. This translates into CASSFRAQET. The full CDR3 protein is CASSFRAQETQYF.

Comments on this clone: The read finishes 3 residues shy of the CDR3 end, and the germline J gene is used to complete it. The J gene is TRBJ1-4, the V gene TRBV30, with a weak D call TRBD1 (5 bases). The CDR3 has 17 amino acids. Germline CDR1 is GTSNPN and CDR2 is SVGIG (reference sequence). The CDR3 protein is CAWRSSGSLPGANVLFF. The CDR3 DNA, read in part, is TGTGCCTGGCGAAGCAGCGGGAGTCTTCCTGGGGCCAACGTA.

With respect to this clone: The CDR3 end falls 3 residues outside the read, so it is completed with the germline J gene. The chain employs TRBV28 and TRBJ2-1, with a tentative D call TRBD1 (6 bases). The length of the CDR3 is 16 residues. In germline, CDR1 is MDHEN, CDR2 SYDVKM. V was trimmed by 5 bases and J by 5 bases, leaving 19 bases between them. Partial CDR3 DNA: TGTGCCAGCAGTCCTACAGGGCCTCTCATGAACAATGAG. It codes for CASSPTGPLMNNE. The full CDR3 sequence reads CASSPTGPLMNNEQFF.

In the case of this clone: The read halts 3 residues ahead of the CDR3 end, with the missing end drawn from the germline J gene. V is TRBV10-2 and J is TRBJ2-1; 7 positions agree with TRBD2. V was clipped by 2 bases and J by 9 bases; unmatched bases: 4. The CDR3 has 13 amino acids. Per the germline V gene, CDR1 is WSHSY and CDR2 is SAAADI. This CDR3 reads CASSEGGSFEQFF. CDR3 bases read: TGCGCCAGCAGTGAGGGCGGGAGCTTTGAG.

With regard to this clone: With the read ending 3 residues before the CDR3 end, the germline J gene is used to fill in that end. The gene calls are TRBV19 and TRBJ1-1, with 7 bases that match TRBD1. Trimming at V came to 6 bases and at J to 0 bases, leaving 7 bases not matched to a gene. Germline CDR1 is LNHDA and CDR2 is SQIVND (reference sequence). The CDR3 has 15 residues. The covered CDR3 bases are TGTGCCAGTAGCTTGGGACAGAACATGAACACTGAA. Its translation: CASSLGQNMNTE. The entire CDR3 protein is CASSLGQNMNTEAFF.

To note about this clone: The read ends 3 residues early relative to the CDR3; the germline J gene fills the gap. V gene TRBV7-9 combines with J gene TRBJ2-2; TRBD1 matches at 8 bases. The germline gives CDR1 SEHNR, CDR2 FQNEAQ (reference sequence). The CDR3 is 15 amino acids. CDR3 amino acids: CASSFTGQGSAKLFF. CDR3 DNA, as far as it was read: TGTGCCAGCAGCTTTACCGGACAGGGAAGCGCAAAG.

About this clone itself: The read ends 3 residues shy of where the CDR3 ends; the end is completed using the germline J gene. The V call is TRBV7-6, the J call TRBJ1-2; weak D call: TRBD1 (5 bases). Germline V gene sequence: CDR1 SGHVS, CDR2 FNYEAQ. The CDR3 is 11 residues long. The CDR3 spells CASSTGDTYTF. Partial CDR3 DNA: TGTGCCAGCAGCACAGGAGATACC.

This chain's CDR3 is CSVEAGSLRNTEAFF. The part of the CDR3 DNA that was read is TGCAGCGTTGAGGCAGGGAGTCTCCGGAACACTGAA. The V call is TRBV29-1, the J call TRBJ1-1; a possible D gene is TRBD1 (5 bases). The read terminates 3 residues before the CDR3 end, so the remaining end is supplied by the germline J gene. The CDR3 consists of 15 residues. Germline V gene data show CDR1 as SQVTM and CDR2 as ANQGSEA. V dropped 3 bases and J dropped 1 base, with 15 bases sitting between them.

Comment on this clone: The read finishes 3 residues shy of the CDR3 end, and the germline J gene is used to complete it. The gene calls are TRBV2 and TRBJ2-5; weak D call: TRBD2 (6 bases). The CDR3 is 17 amino acids. Germline assignment: CDR1 SNHLY and CDR2 FYNNEI. V lost 4 bases and J 2 bases, leaving 20 bases between the germline ends. This chain's CDR3 is CASSVTPVGGIQETQYF. The DNA read from the CDR3 is TGTGCCAGCAGTGTTACCCCCGTGGGGGGTATACAAGAGACC.

A remark on this clone: The read ends 3 residues early relative to the CDR3; the germline J gene fills the gap. This chain links TRBV7-8 with TRBJ1-1, with 7 bases identical to TRBD1. The J segment lost 0 bases and the V segment lost 5 bases, leaving 3 bases of the junction unmatched. Per germline, CDR1 SGHVS and CDR2 FQNEAQ. This CDR3 is 14 amino acids long. The CDR3 sequence: CASSTGQLNTEAFF. The sequenced CDR3 bases are TGTGCCAGCAGCACGGGACAGCTGAACACTGAA.

Details on this clone: The read ends 3 residues shy of where the CDR3 ends; the end is completed using the germline J gene. V usage is TRBV5-1 and J usage is TRBJ1-5; TRBD1 aligns across 7 bases. Germline trimming cut 3 bases from V and 6 bases from J; bases unmatched to any gene: 9. CDR3 length: 15 residues. The V gene's germline CDR1 is SGHRS and CDR2 YFSETQ. The sequenced CDR3 bases are TGCGCCAGCAGCTCGGAGGGGGCTCCGGGTCAGCCC. This codes for CASSSEGAPGQP. The full CDR3 protein is CASSSEGAPGQPQHF.

Regarding this clone: Sequencing ends 3 residues short of the CDR3 end; the germline J gene provides the rest. The genes are TRBV12-5 and TRBJ2-3, with a tentative D call TRBD2 (6 bases). Per the germline V gene, CDR1 is LGHNT and CDR2 is FRNRAP. V was pared by 0 bases and J by 5 bases, with 18 bases between. The CDR3 sequence is 17 residues long. The CDR3 loop reads CASGLVHPGVGGDTQYF. Incomplete CDR3 DNA: TGTGCTAGTGGTTTGGTACATCCGGGGGTAGGTGGAGATACG.

Details on this clone: The CDR3 is cut off 3 residues early in the read; its end comes from the germline J gene. The chain joins TRBV7-3 to TRBJ2-7, with D maybe TRBD1 (5 bases). Looked up from germline, CDR1 is SGHTA and CDR2 is FQGTGA. This CDR3 is 14 amino acids long. Trimming cost V 5 bases and J 0 bases, with 11 bases left between them. The CDR3 loop is CASSPDRYSYEQYF. The sequenced CDR3 bases are TGTGCCAGCAGCCCTGACAGATACTCCTACGAG. The full variable domain, in which reference TRBV7-3 and TRBJ2-7 provide the parts outside the CDR3, is GAGVSQTPSNKVTEKGKYVELRCDPISGHTALYWYRQSLGQGPEFLIYFQGTGAADDSGLPNDRFFAVRPEGSVSTLKIQRTERGDSAVYLCASSPDRYSYEQYFGPGTRLTVT.

As concerns this clone: The read terminates 3 residues before the CDR3 end, so the remaining end is supplied by the germline J gene. The V gene is TRBV10-1, the J gene TRBJ2-7; TRBD2 matches at 9 bases. Germline CDR1 reads WNHNN; CDR2 reads SYGVQD (reference sequence). V lost 3 bases to trimming and J lost 4 bases; unmatched junction nucleotides: 4. CDR3 length: 14 residues. CDR3 region: CASSDGLALYEQYF. The DNA read from the CDR3 is TGCGCCAGCAGTGACGGACTAGCGCTTTACGAG.

On this clone itself: The sequence runs out 3 residues before the end of the CDR3; the remainder is reconstructed from the germline J gene. The gene calls are TRBV5-5 and TRBJ1-1; no clear D gene. Germline V gene lookup returns CDR1 SGHKS and CDR2 YYEKEE (reference sequence). This CDR3 region has 14 residues. With 0 bases removed from V and 4 bases from J, the gap between germline ends came to 10 bases. The part of the CDR3 DNA that was read is TGTGCCAGCAGCTTGGGGGTCGCGGCCACTGAA. Amino acid sequence: CASSLGVAATE. The full CDR3 sequence reads CASSLGVAATEAFF.